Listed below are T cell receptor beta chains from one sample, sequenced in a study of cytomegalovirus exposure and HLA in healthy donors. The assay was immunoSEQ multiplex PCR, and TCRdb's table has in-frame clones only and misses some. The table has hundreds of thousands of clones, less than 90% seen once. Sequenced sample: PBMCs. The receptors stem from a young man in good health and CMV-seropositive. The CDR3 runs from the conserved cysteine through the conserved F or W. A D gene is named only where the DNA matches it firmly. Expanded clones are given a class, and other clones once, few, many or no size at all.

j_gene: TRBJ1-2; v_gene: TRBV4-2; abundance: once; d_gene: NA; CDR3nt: TGTGCCAGCAGCCAAGCGGCAGGAGAAATCTATGGCTACACCTTC; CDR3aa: CASSQAAGEIYGYTF
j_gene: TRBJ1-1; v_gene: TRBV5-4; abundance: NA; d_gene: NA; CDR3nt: TGTGCCAGCAGCTTGGACCAGGGGCTGTACACTGAAGCTTTCTTT; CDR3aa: CASSLDQGLYTEAFF
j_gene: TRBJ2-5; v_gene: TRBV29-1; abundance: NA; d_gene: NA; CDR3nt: TGCAGCGTTTCCGGGACCCTCGAGGAGACCCAGTACTTC; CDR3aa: CSVSGTLEETQYF
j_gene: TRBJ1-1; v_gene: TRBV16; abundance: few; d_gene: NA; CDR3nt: TGTGCCAGCAGCCAACGATTCACTGAAGCTTTCTTT; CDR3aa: CASSQRFTEAFF
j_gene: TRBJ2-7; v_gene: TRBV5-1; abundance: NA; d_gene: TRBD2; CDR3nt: TGCGCCAGCAGCTTACAGACCGGGACTAGCGGGGGAGCGCTGGGCGAGCAGTACTTC; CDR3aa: CASSLQTGTSGGALGEQYF
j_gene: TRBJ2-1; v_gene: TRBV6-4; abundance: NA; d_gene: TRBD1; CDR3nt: TGTGCCAGCAGTGTAGGGCAGGGGGACTACAATGAGCAGTTCTTC; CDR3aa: CASSVGQGDYNEQFF
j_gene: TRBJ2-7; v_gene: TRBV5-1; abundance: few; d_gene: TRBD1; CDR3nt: TGCGCCAGCAGCTTGGCCGGGACAGACTACGAGCAGTACTTC; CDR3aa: CASSLAGTDYEQYF
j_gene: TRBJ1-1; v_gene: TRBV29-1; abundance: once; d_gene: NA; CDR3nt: TGCAGCGTTAAAAGGAGTTTGGTGAACACTGAAGCTTTCTTT; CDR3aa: CSVKRSLVNTEAFF
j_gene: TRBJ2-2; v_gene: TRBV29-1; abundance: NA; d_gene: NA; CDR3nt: TGCAGCGTTGAAATAGGTTTATTGAACACCGGGGAGCTGTTTTTT; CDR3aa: CSVEIGLLNTGELFF
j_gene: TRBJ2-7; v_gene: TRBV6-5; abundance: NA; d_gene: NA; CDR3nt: TGTGCCAGCAGGACGGTAGGGATCGACGAGCAGTACTTC; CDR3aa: CASRTVGIDEQYF
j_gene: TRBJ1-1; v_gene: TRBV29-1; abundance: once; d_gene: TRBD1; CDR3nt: TGCAGCGTTGAAGGGGACAGGGTGGGCACTGAAGCTTTCTTT; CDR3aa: CSVEGDRVGTEAFF
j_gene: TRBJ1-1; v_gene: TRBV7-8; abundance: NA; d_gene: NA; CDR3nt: TGTGCCAGCAGCCCCCCCCAGAGGGCCCGGATGAACACTGAAGCTTTCTTT; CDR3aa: CASSPPQRARMNTEAFF
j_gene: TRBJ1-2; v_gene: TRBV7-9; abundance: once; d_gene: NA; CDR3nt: TGTGCCAGCAGCTTTTCCCCCGACGGCCCTAACTATGGCTACACCTTC; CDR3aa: CASSFSPDGPNYGYTF
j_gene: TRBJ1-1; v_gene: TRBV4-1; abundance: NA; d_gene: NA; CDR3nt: TGCGCCAGCAGCCAATCGGTCCCGAACACTGAAGCTTTCTTT; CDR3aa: CASSQSVPNTEAFF
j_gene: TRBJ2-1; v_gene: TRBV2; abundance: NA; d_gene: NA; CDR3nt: TGTGCCAGCAGTGATGGATCCCGCTACAATGAGCAGTTCTTC; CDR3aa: CASSDGSRYNEQFF
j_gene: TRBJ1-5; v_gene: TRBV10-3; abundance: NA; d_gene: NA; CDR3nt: TGTGCCATCAGTGGTAAGGATAGCAATCAGCCCCAGCATTTT; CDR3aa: CAISGKDSNQPQHF
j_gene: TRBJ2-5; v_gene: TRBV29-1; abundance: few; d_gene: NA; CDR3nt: TGCAGCGTTGGGGAGACCCAGTACTTC; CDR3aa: CSVGETQYF
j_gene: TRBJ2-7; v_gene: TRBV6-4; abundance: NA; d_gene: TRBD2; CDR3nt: TGTGCCAGCAGTGACTCAGCGGGAAGCTCCTACGAGCAGTACTTC; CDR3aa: CASSDSAGSSYEQYF
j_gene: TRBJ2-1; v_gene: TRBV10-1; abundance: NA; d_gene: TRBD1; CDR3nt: TGCGCCAGCAGTAAGGGACAGGGGGTCTTCTTC; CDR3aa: CASSKGQGVFF
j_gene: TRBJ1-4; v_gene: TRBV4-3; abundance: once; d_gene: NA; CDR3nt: TGCGCCAGCAGCCAAGTGTCTTTCTGGGCAACTAATGAAAAACTGTTTTTT; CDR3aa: CASSQVSFWATNEKLFF
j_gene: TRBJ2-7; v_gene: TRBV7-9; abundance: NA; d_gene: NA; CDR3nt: TGTGCCAGCAGCCCCCTCCTGGGGGCCACCTACGAGCAGTACTTC; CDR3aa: CASSPLLGATYEQYF
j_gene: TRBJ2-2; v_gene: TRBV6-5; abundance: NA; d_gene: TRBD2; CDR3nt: TGTGCCAGCAGTTACTTTGCGGGAGGCACCGGGGAGCTGTTTTTT; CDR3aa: CASSYFAGGTGELFF
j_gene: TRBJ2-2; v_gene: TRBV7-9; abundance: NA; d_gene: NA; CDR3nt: TGTGCCAGCAGCTTGACAGGTCCCGGGGAGCTGTTTTTT; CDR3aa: CASSLTGPGELFF
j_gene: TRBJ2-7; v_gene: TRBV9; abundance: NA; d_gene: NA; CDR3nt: TGTGCCAGCAGCCCCTACGGGCTAGATACCTACGAGCAGTACTTC; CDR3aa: CASSPYGLDTYEQYF
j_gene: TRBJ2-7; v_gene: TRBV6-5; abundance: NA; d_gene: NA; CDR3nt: TGTGCCAGCAGTTACTCTGGGGGACTGACGTCCTACGAGCAGTACTTC; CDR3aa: CASSYSGGLTSYEQYF
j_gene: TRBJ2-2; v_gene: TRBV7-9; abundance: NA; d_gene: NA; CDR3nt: TGTGCCTCCCGCGGGACAGTAGGCACCGGGGAGCTGTTTTTT; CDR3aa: CASRGTVGTGELFF
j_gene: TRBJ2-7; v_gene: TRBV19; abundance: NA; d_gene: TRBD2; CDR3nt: TGTGCCAGTAGCATTAGCGGGAGGTCCTACGAGCAGTACTTC; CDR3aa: CASSISGRSYEQYF
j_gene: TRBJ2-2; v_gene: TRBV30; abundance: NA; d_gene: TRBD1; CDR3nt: TGTGCCTGGAGCTCCGGGACAGGGGGCAGAGAGCTGTTTTTT; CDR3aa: CAWSSGTGGRELFF
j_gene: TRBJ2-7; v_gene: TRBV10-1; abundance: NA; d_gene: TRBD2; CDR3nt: TGCGCCAGCAGTGAAACGACTAGCCGGGGGTACGAGCAGTACTTC; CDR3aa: CASSETTSRGYEQYF
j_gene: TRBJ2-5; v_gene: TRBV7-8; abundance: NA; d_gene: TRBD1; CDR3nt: TGTGCCAGCAGATCGGGGACAGGGAGTTTGGAGACCCAGTACTTC; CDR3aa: CASRSGTGSLETQYF
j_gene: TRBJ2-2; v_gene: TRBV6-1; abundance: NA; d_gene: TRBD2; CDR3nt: TGTGCCAGCAGTGGTGGACTAGATGCCGGGGAGCTGTTTTTT; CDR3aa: CASSGGLDAGELFF
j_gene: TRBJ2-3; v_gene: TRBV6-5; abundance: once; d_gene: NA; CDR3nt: TGTGCCAGCAGTCCGGGACTCGGGGATACGCAGTATTTT; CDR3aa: CASSPGLGDTQYF
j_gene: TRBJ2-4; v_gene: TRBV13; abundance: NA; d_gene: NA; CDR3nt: TGTGCCAGCAGCTCTATGACAGGACTAGCCAAAAACATTCAGTACTTC; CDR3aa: CASSSMTGLAKNIQYF
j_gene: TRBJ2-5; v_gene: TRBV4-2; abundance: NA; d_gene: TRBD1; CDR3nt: TGTGCCAGCAGCCCGACGGGCAGGGGGATGCAAGAGACCCAGTACTTC; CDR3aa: CASSPTGRGMQETQYF
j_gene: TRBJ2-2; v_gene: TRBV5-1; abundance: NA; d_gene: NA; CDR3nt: TGCGCCAGCAGCTTAAACAGAAACACCGGGGAGCTGTTTTTT; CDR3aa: CASSLNRNTGELFF
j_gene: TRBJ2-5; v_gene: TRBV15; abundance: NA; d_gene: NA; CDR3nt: TGTGCCACCAGCAGAGATTTGGGAGGCAGGGGCGGCCAGTACTTC; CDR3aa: CATSRDLGGRGGQYF
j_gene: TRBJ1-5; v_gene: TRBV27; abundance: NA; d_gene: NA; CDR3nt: TGTGCCAGCAGCATGGGTGGGGAATATCAGCCCCAGCATTTT; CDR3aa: CASSMGGEYQPQHF
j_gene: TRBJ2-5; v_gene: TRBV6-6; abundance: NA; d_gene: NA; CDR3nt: TGTGCCAGCAGGGAATCTCCCGGGACGCACCAAGAGACCCAGTACTTC; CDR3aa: CASRESPGTHQETQYF
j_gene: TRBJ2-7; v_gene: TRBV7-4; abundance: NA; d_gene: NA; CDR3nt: TGTGCCAGCAGCTTAGAGGGGGTTTACGAGCAGTACTTC; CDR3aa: CASSLEGVYEQYF
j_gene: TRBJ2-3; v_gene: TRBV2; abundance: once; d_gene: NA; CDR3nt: TGTGCCAGCAGTGCTGAGGGAGGCGGCACAGATACGCAGTATTTT; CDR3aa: CASSAEGGGTDTQYF
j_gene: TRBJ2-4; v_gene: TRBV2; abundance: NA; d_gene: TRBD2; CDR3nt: TGTGCCAGCAGTGAAACGACTAGCGGATTGAGATTAGCCAAAAACATTCAGTACTTC; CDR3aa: CASSETTSGLRLAKNIQYF
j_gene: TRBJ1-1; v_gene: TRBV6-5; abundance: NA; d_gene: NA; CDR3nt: TGTGCCAGCAGGAGGGGGGCAGAGGTCCCTGAAGCTTTCTTT; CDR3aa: CASRRGAEVPEAFF
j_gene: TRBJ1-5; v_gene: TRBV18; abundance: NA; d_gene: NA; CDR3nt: TGTGCCAGCTCACCACCCTCGGGACAGCCCCAGCATTTT; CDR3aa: CASSPPSGQPQHF
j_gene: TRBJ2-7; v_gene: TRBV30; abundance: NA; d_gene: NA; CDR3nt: TGTGCCTGGAGTTGGGGAAGCTCCTACGAGCAGTACTTC; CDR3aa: CAWSWGSSYEQYF
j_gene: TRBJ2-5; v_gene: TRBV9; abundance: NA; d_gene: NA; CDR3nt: TGTGCCAGCAGCGTGCAAGCCTCTTTTGGGCAAGAGACCCAGTACTTC; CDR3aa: CASSVQASFGQETQYF
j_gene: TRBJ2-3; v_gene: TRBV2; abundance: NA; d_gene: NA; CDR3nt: TGTGCCAGCAGTGGTCGGGCAGATACGCAGTATTTT; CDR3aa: CASSGRADTQYF
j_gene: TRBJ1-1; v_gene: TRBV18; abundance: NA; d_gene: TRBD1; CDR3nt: TGTGCCAGCTCACGAGACAGGGAGCACACTGAAGCTTTCTTT; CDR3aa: CASSRDREHTEAFF
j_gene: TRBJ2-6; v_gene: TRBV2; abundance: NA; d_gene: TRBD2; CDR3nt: TGTGCCAGCACTTGGGGGGGAACTAGCTCTGGGGCCAACGTCCTGACTTTC; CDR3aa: CASTWGGTSSGANVLTF
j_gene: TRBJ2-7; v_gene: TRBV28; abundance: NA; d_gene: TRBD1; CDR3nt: TGTGCCAGCAATACAGGGGGGAGTGACTACGAGCAGTACTTC; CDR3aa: CASNTGGSDYEQYF
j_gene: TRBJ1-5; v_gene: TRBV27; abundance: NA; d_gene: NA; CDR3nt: TGTGCCAGCAGTTTATCGGTGGGGTATCAGCCCCAGCATTTT; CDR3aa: CASSLSVGYQPQHF
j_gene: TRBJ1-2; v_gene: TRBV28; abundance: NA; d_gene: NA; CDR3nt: TGTGCCAGCAGCCCCCTTATGGGTGGCTACACCTTC; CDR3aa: CASSPLMGGYTF
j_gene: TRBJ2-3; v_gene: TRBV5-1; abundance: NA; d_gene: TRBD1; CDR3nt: TGCGCCAGCAGCTACCAAGGGACAGGTATATCCCAATCGGCGTATTTT; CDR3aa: CASSYQGTGISQSAYF